The entry below describes one T cell receptor beta chain. Its antigen is undetermined. CDR3 size: 14 residues. Germline CDR1 KGHSH, CDR2 LQKENI. Trimming took 6 bases from V and 4 from J; bases not matched to a gene: 4. This sample was included in a study of cytomegalovirus exposure and HLA in healthy donors. Turning to the study itself: HLA-typed donors contributed 65 million to 85 million unique TCRs, which were held in an early data release.

The PCR employed 60 Vbeta primers together with 13 Jbeta primers. Generated by immunoSEQ multiplex PCR, the TCRdb table keeps only in-frame clones and is missing some. The table records 250,000 to 350,000 clones, about nine tenths of them present only once. General study points: Prior analysis indicated that the majority of TCR beta V segments exhibited productivity approximately 90% or approximately 30% of the time. One variant, a missense change in DCLRE1C, was linked in a later analysis to TCR beta V- and J-gene trimming.

This chain connects TRBV18 to TRBJ2-5, with 11 bases identical to TRBD1. The sample consisted of PBMCs. The source of this sequence is a man in his forties in good health and CMV-seropositive. CDR3: CASSLGQGAETQYF. The CDR3 region has the DNA TGTGCCAGCTCCCTTGGACAGGGGGCAGAGACCCAGTACTTC. Using reference TRBV18 and TRBJ2-5 for the parts outside the CDR3, the full variable domain is NAGVMQNPRHLVRRRGQEARLRCSPMKGHSHVYWYRQLPEEGLKFMVYLQKENIIDESGMPKERFSAEFPKEGPSILRIQQVVRGDSAAYFCASSLGQGAETQYFGPGTRLLVL.